The entry below describes one T cell receptor (beta chain). Authors' data handling: Amplification of reference gene primers provided the estimated nucleated cell counts. The data were produced by immunoSEQ multiplex PCR, yet TCRdb's version contains in-frame clones alone and is incomplete. V and J calls and clone size are those listed in that table; D and trimming were worked out from the DNA. The sample includes about 55,000 clones, approximately 85% of them seen just once. The sample originates from a study of blood T cell repertoires in COVID-19. Turning to the study itself: The samples span acute and convalescent COVID-19 from the United States, Italy and Spain.

Germline-derived CDR1 and CDR2 are MNHNY and SVGAGI (reference sequence). This CDR3 has 13 amino acids. The V end was cut by 0 bases, the J end by 1 base, with 3 bases between. The receptor's source is a human donor in a cohort sampled during active COVID-19. The chain couples TRBV6-6 to TRBJ1-1; D gene ambiguous. The specimen was peripheral blood. The CDR3 bases are TGTGCCAGCAGTTACTCCCAGAACACTGAAGCTTTCTTT. This codes for CASSYSQNTEAFF.